This T cell receptor beta chain was retrieved from a study of regulatory T cells in long-lasting Graves disease. The time point denotes: persistent/refractory GD, antithyroid drugs over 5 years with positive TRAb. Isolated PBMC RNA provided the starting material for the TCR library. Investigators report Graves' disease was diagnosed under American Thyroid Association guidelines. This clonotype appeared many times. Its antigen is undetermined. The V gene's germline CDR1 is SGHVS and CDR2 FNYEAQ. Between the trimmed V and J ends, which lost 4 bases and 5 bases, there was a span of 11 bases. This CDR3 comprises 13 residues. Study observations and caveats: Among samples with persistent disease, TRBV28, TRBJ1-2 and TRBJ2-5 were favored.

HTBI primers from iRepertoire and Arm-PCR of CDR3 regions yielded the TCR beta libraries. TCRdb re-called the multiplex PCR reads with MiXCR, one entry per CDR3 protein. This table holds about 300,000 distinct CDR3 sequences, 22% found once. Sequenced material: peripheral blood mononuclear cells (PBMCs), taken when the disease was refractory, from a patient treated with antithyroid drugs. The sequence was collected from a female donor with Graves disease. The chain carries TRBV7-6 and TRBJ2-5, with D perhaps being TRBD1 or TRBD2 (5 bases each). DNA of the CDR3: TGTGCCAGCAGCTCGGGGCGCCTGGAGACCCAGTACTTC. Translating it yields CASSSGRLETQYF.